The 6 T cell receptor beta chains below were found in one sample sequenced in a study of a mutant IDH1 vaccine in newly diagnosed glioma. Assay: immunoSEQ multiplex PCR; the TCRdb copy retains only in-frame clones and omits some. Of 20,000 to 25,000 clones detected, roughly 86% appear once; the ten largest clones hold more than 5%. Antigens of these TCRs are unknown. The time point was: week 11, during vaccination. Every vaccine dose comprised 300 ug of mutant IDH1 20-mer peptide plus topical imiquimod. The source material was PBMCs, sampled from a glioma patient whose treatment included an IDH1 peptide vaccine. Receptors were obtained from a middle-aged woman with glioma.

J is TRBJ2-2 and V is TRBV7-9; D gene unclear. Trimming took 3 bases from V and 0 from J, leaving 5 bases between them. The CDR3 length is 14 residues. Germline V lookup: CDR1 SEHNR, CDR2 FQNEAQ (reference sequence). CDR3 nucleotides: TGTGCCAGCAGCTTCCCAACGAACACCGGGGAGCTGTTTTTT. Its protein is CASSFPTNTGELFF.

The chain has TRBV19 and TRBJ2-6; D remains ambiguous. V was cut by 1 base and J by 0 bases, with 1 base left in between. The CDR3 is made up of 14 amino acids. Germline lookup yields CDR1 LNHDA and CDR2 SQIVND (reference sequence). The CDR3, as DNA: TGTGCCAGTAGTATAGGCTCTGGGGCCAACGTCCTGACTTTC. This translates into CASSIGSGANVLTF.

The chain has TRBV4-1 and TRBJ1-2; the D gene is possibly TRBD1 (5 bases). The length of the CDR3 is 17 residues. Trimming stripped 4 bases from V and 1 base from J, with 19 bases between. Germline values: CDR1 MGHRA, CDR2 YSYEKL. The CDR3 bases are TGCGCCAGCAGCCTCAAACCCGGGACGGACGATAACTATGGCTACACCTTC. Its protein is CASSLKPGTDDNYGYTF.

CDR3 protein: CASSSPATGETQYF. DNA for the CDR3: TGCGCCAGCAGCTCCCCCGCGACTGGGGAGACCCAGTACTTC. The chain links TRBV5-1 to TRBJ2-5; D unresolved. V was clipped by 3 bases and J by 5 bases, with 14 bases between them. The CDR3 length is 14 residues. Looked up from germline, CDR1 is SGHRS and CDR2 is YFSETQ. Full variable domain (outside the CDR3, taken from reference TRBV5-1 and TRBJ2-5): KAGVTQTPRYLIKTRGQQVTLSCSPISGHRSVSWYQQTPGQGLQFLFEYFSETQRNKGNFPGRFSGRQFSNSRSEMNVSTLELGDSALYLCASSSPATGETQYFGPGTRLLVL.

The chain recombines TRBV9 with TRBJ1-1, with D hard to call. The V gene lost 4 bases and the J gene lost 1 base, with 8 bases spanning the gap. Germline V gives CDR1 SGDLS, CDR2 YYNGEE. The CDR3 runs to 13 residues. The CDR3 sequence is CASSPSQNTEAFF. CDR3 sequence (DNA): TGTGCCAGCAGCCCCTCACAGAACACTGAAGCTTTCTTT.

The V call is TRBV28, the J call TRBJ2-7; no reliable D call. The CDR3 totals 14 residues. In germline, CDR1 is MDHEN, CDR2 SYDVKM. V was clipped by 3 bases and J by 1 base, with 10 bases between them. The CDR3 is CASSFRLGSYEQYF. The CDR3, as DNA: TGTGCCAGCAGTTTCAGGCTGGGTTCCTACGAGCAGTACTTC. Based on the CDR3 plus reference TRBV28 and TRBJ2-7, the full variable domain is DVKVTQSSRYLVKRTGEKVFLECVQDMDHENMFWYRQDPGLGLRLIYFSYDVKMKEKGDIPEGYSVSREKKERFSLILESASTNQTSMYLCASSFRLGSYEQYFGPGTRLTVT.